Each of the 16 T cell receptor beta chains below was sequenced from the same sample in a study of post-analysis software for immune sequencing data. Regarding the study as a whole: Controls showed lower frequencies than patients for roughly five TRBV segments, and TRBV5-6, TRBV5-1 and TRBV20-1 were among these.

These TCRs are of unknown antigen specificity. Unique molecular identifiers tagged the TCR beta cDNA libraries. TCRdb redid the calling of the PCR reads with MiXCR, one entry per CDR3 protein. The sample has over 700,000 distinct CDR3 sequences, around 27% seen once; the top ten hold roughly 0.57%. The sequencing input was blood. Source of these receptors: a girl aged 10 to 17 with multiple sclerosis.

V and J are TRBV20-1 and TRBJ2-7; D is uncertain. CDR3 length: 14 amino acids. Looked up from germline, CDR1 is DFQATT and CDR2 is SNEGSKA (reference sequence). V was shortened by 1 base and J by 3 bases, with 13 bases between the two germline ends. The CDR3 nucleotides are TGCAGTGCTAGAGGGATCGGTTCCGGCTACGAGCAGTACTTC. It is translated as CSARGIGSGYEQYF.

The chain uses TRBV7-2 and TRBJ2-5, with 10 bases aligning to TRBD2. V lost 4 bases, J lost 4 bases, and 6 bases stayed unmatched. Germline CDR1 reads SGHTA; CDR2 reads FQGNSA. There are 15 residues in the CDR3. CDR3 residues: CASSSGGLALETQYF. Here the CDR3 DNA reads TGTGCCAGCAGCTCAGGGGGACTAGCGTTAGAGACCCAGTACTTC.

There are a few counts of this clonotype. The rearrangement links TRBV6-4 to TRBJ2-1, with 7 nucleotides matching TRBD1. There are 15 residues in the CDR3. Germline CDR1 and CDR2: MRHNA and SNTAGT. With V trimmed by 6 bases and J by 4 bases, 9 bases remained unmatched. CDR3 residues: CASSRWTGRYNEQFF. The CDR3 bases are TGTGCCAGCAGCCGATGGACAGGCCGATACAATGAGCAGTTCTTC.

V usage is TRBV7-9 and J usage is TRBJ1-4; tentative D call: TRBD1 (6 bases). This CDR3 region has 15 residues. CDR1 is SEHNR and CDR2 is FQNEAQ in the germline V gene (reference sequence). The germline V and J ends were trimmed by 3 bases and 6 bases, with 14 bases remaining between them. The CDR3 nucleotides are TGTGCCAGCAGCTTTTCTCAGGGGATTCATGAAAAACTGTTTTTT. This translates into CASSFSQGIHEKLFF.

The chain is built from TRBV20-1 and TRBJ2-5; D may be TRBD2 (6 bases). TRBJ2-7 matches the DNA end more closely, so the J call is doubtful. Per germline, CDR1 DFQATT and CDR2 SNEGSKA (reference sequence). The CDR3 runs 16 residues. The CDR3 region has the DNA TGCAGTGCTAGACCCCTGCTGGGACTCAACAACTACGAGCAGTACTTC. It is translated as CSARPLLGLNNYEQYF.

This rearrangement joins TRBV5-1 to TRBJ2-3, with 10 bases aligning to TRBD1. The trim removed 7 bases at V and 2 bases at J, leaving 10 bases unmatched. Looked up from germline, CDR1 is SGHRS and CDR2 is YFSETQ. The CDR3 has 16 amino acids. This chain's CDR3 is CASEKGQGVFTDTQYF. Here the CDR3 DNA reads TGCGCCAGCGAAAAAGGACAGGGGGTTTTCACAGATACGCAGTATTTT.

There are a few counts of this clonotype. The chain couples TRBV11-2 to TRBJ2-3; D possibly corresponds to TRBD2 (7 bases). V was shortened by 6 bases and J by 7 bases, with 23 bases between the two germline ends. The CDR3 runs to 16 residues. Germline CDR1 is SGHAT and CDR2 is FQNNGV. CDR3 residues: CASSSEGGLERNTQYF. The CDR3 region has the DNA TGTGCCAGCAGTTCAGAGGGGGGGCTAGAAAGAAATACGCAGTATTTT.

The chain employs TRBV5-1 and TRBJ1-4; D may be TRBD1 (6 bases). The germline CDR1 and CDR2 sequences are SGHRS and YFSETQ. CDR3 length: 15 residues. Trimming took off 0 bases at V and 5 bases at J, with 11 bases between the two ends. The CDR3 loop reads CASSLDGGRNEKLFF. The CDR3 DNA is TGCGCCAGCAGCTTGGACGGGGGGCGAAATGAAAAACTGTTTTTT.

V usage is TRBV7-6 and J usage is TRBJ2-3; possible D gene TRBD2, 6 bases. CDR3 size: 16 residues. V dropped 2 bases and J dropped 0 bases, with 12 bases sitting between them. Germline-derived CDR1 and CDR2 are SGHVS and FNYEAQ. This CDR3 reads CASSLRIAESTDTQYF. The CDR3 DNA sequence: TGTGCCAGCAGCTTAAGAATAGCGGAGAGCACAGATACGCAGTATTTT.

This clonotype has a handful of counts. The V and J genes are TRBV29-1 and TRBJ1-4; tentatively, D is TRBD1 (5 bases). The CDR3 is made up of 15 amino acids. Germline V gives CDR1 SQVTM, CDR2 ANQGSEA. Deletions cut 6 bases from V and 5 bases from J, with 19 bases between. This CDR3 is CSVVGTSNNNEKLFF. DNA of the CDR3: TGCAGCGTGGTCGGGACCAGCAACAACAATGAAAAACTGTTTTTT.

This clonotype was picked up a small number of times. The genes are TRBV18 and TRBJ2-7; the match to TRBD1 covers 10 bases. The CDR3 has 16 amino acids. The ends lost 3 bases at V and 2 bases at J; junction bases unmatched: 7. CDR1 and CDR2 from the germline V gene are KGHSH and LQKENI. CDR3 region: CASSPMRQGATYEQYF. DNA of the CDR3: TGTGCCAGCTCACCCATGAGACAGGGGGCGACCTACGAGCAGTACTTC.

This clonotype was counted ten times or more. The chain combines TRBV5-1 with TRBJ2-7, with D perhaps TRBD1 or TRBD2 (6 bases each). Trimming shortened V by 2 bases and J by 6 bases, and 9 bases separated the two germline ends. Germline assignment: CDR1 SGHRS and CDR2 YFSETQ. The CDR3 totals 12 residues. The CDR3 DNA reads TGCGCCAGCAGCTTCCCGGGGGCCGAGCAGTACTTC. It translates to CASSFPGAEQYF.

This clonotype appeared a few times. The V call is TRBV5-1, the J call TRBJ1-4, with a weak D call TRBD1 (5 bases). This CDR3 is 15 amino acids long. CDR1 is SGHRS and CDR2 is YFSETQ in the germline V gene. Trimming took 0 bases from V and 3 from J, leaving 9 bases between them. The CDR3, as DNA: TGCGCCAGCAGCTTGGCGGGACGAGCTAATGAAAAACTGTTTTTT. This encodes CASSLAGRANEKLFF. Full variable domain (outside the CDR3, taken from reference TRBV5-1 and TRBJ1-4): KAGVTQTPRYLIKTRGQQVTLSCSPISGHRSVSWYQQTPGQGLQFLFEYFSETQRNKGNFPGRFSGRQFSNSRSEMNVSTLELGDSALYLCASSLAGRANEKLFFGSGTQLSVL.

The chain couples TRBV10-3 to TRBJ2-1, with 7 bases identical to TRBD1. Germline V CDR1 and CDR2: ENHRY, SYGVKD. The CDR3 sequence is 13 residues long. V lost 8 bases and J lost 6; bases outside the gene matches: 7. DNA of the CDR3: TGTGCCATCGGACCGACAGGGTTCAATGAGCAGTTCTTC. Residues: CAIGPTGFNEQFF.

In its sample, this clonotype was seen a few times. The junction departs from germline at one end; a sequencing error may be responsible. This chain uses TRBV7-7 with TRBJ2-7, with no clear D. This CDR3 has 15 residues. CDR1 SSHAT and CDR2 FNYEAQ come from the germline V gene (reference sequence). CDR3 nucleotides: TGTGCCAGCAGTTTAGGGCCAGAAGGGTCCTACGAGCAGTACTTC. This codes for CASSLGPEGSYEQYF.

This clonotype appeared once. The chain joins TRBV18 to TRBJ2-3, with D possibly matching TRBD2 (5 bases). The CDR3 has 13 residues. V was pared by 8 bases and J by 6 bases, with 15 bases between. CDR1 and CDR2 from the germline V gene are KGHSH and LQKENI. The CDR3 region has the DNA TGTGCCAGCCCGCCCCTGGAGGCTGATACGCAGTATTTT. It specifies CASPPLEADTQYF. The full variable domain, rest sourced from reference TRBV18 and TRBJ2-3, is NAGVMQNPRHLVRRRGQEARLRCSPMKGHSHVYWYRQLPEEGLKFMVYLQKENIIDESGMPKERFSAEFPKEGPSILRIQQVVRGDSAAYFCASPPLEADTQYFGPGTRLTVL.